The source of this TCR beta chain is a study of cytomegalovirus exposure and HLA in healthy donors. Regarding the study as a whole: Subsequent analysis revealed that first-cohort TCR clusters tended to co-occur in the 130 or so validation repertoires. A few CMV-associated chains were confirmed in vitro to be specific for CMV antigens. The listing of roughly 160 TCR beta chains classed them as cytomegalovirus-associated.

Clones were read by immunoSEQ multiplex PCR, and TCRdb kept only the in-frame ones, dropping some. The table includes about 120,000 clones, roughly 88% detected once. Concerning this clone: The antigen remains undetermined.

The CDR3 covers 14 residues. Germline CDR1 SGHAT, CDR2 FQNNGV. Unmatched junction bases numbered 2, after V lost 2 bases and J lost 5 bases. The donors were part of the validation cohort of 120 or so subjects. That cohort was separate from the first cohort, which comprised 550 to 750 subjects. The sample comprised PBMCs. This chain uses TRBV11-2 with TRBJ2-5; 10 positions agree with TRBD2. The TCR was taken from a young woman in good health and CMV-seropositive. The CDR3 spells CASSLKGLAETQYF. The CDR3 DNA sequence: TGTGCCAGCAGCTTAAAGGGACTAGCGGAGACCCAGTACTTC.